This is a list of T cell receptor beta chains from one sample in a study of cytomegalovirus exposure and HLA in healthy donors. The repertoire was sequenced with immunoSEQ multiplex PCR; TCRdb's copy has only in-frame clones and lacks some. The sample includes some 90,000 clones, roughly 79% of them seen just once. Material: PBMCs. These receptors were collected from a man aged 25-45 years in good health and CMV-seronegative. CDR3s include the opening cysteine and the closing phenylalanine or tryptophan. D genes are given only for firm matches. Expanded clones get a size class; other rows say once, few or many, or leave the size out.

d_call	j_call	v_call	clone_size	cdr3_nt	cdr3_aa
TRBD2	TRBJ2-7	TRBV5-1	.	TGCGCCAGCAGCTCTGGTTTAGCGGGGGTCTACGAGCAGTACTTC	CASSSGLAGVYEQYF
TRBD1	TRBJ1-2	TRBV11-1	.	TGTGCCAGCAGCTTAAACGGACAGGAAAGACCCCCCCAACATGGCTACACCTTC	CASSLNGQERPPQHGYTF
.	TRBJ1-1	TRBV19	.	TGTGCCAGTAGTATAGACAGCTTGAACACTAAAGCTTTCTTT	CASSIDSLNTKAFF
TRBD1	TRBJ1-5	TRBV19	.	TGTGCCAGTCATATAGGACAGGGGCCCCATCAGCCCCAGCATTTT	CASHIGQGPHQPQHF
TRBD1	TRBJ2-7	TRBV7-2	.	TGTGCCAGCAGCTCAGGACAGGGCTGGGAGGAGCAGTACTTC	CASSSGQGWEEQYF
.	TRBJ1-4	TRBV9	.	TGTGCCAGCAGCGTAGGAGGGTACGATGAAAAACTGTTTTTT	CASSVGGYDEKLFF
.	TRBJ2-3	TRBV7-9	.	TGTTCCAGCAGCTTAGCTAGACCGGCGGCAGATACGCAGTATTTT	CSSSLARPAADTQYF
.	TRBJ2-1	TRBV7-9	.	TGTGCCAGCACCTCGACAGCGTACAATGAGCAGTTCTTC	CASTSTAYNEQFF
TRBD1	TRBJ2-1	TRBV11-3	once	TGTGCCAGCAGCTTAGTGGTTCAGGGGGCCTTCAATGAGCAGTTCTTC	CASSLVVQGAFNEQFF
TRBD2	TRBJ2-1	TRBV9	.	TGTGCCAGCAGCCTCAGCGGGGGGGCTTACAATGAGCAGTTCTTC	CASSLSGGAYNEQFF
.	TRBJ1-1	TRBV18	once	TGTGCCAGCTCACTTTCGACAGACACTGAAGCTTTCTTT	CASSLSTDTEAFF
.	TRBJ2-7	TRBV10-3	.	TGTGCCATCAGTGAGGACAGGAGCGGTCCTAACTACGAGCAGTACTTC	CAISEDRSGPNYEQYF
TRBD2	TRBJ2-1	TRBV7-3	.	TGTGCCAGCAGCCATACTAGCGGGGGGGCCTATGAGCAGTTCTTC	CASSHTSGGAYEQFF
.	TRBJ1-1	TRBV27	.	TGTGCCAGCAGTTTAGTGGCGGGGAACACTGAAGCTTTCTTT	CASSLVAGNTEAFF
TRBD1	TRBJ1-6	TRBV19	once	TGTGCCAGTAGGCGGATGACAGGGGGCGTTTGGAACTCCTATAATTCACCCCTCCACTTT	CASRRMTGGVWNSYNSPLHF
TRBD1	TRBJ2-4	TRBV10-3	.	TGTGCAACATCACTCACAGGGGCAGGCCCCCTGGTAGCCAAAAACATTCAGTACTTC	CATSLTGAGPLVAKNIQYF
.	TRBJ2-3	TRBV18	.	TGTGCCAGCTCACCTACTCACCAGGGTACAGATACGCAGTATTTT	CASSPTHQGTDTQYF
TRBD1	TRBJ1-3	TRBV2	.	TGTGCCAGCTACGACAGGGGAGGAAACACCATATATTTT	CASYDRGGNTIYF
.	TRBJ1-1	TRBV5-1	few	TGCGCCAGCAGCTTCACGAAGACAGGCCCGAACACTGAAGCTTTCTTT	CASSFTKTGPNTEAFF
.	TRBJ1-5	TRBV9	.	TGTGCCAGCAGCGTAGGCCAGGGAAGCAATCAGCCCCAGCATTTT	CASSVGQGSNQPQHF
TRBD2	TRBJ2-1	TRBV19	.	TGTGCCAGTAGTATCGCCAGCGGGGCCTACAATGAGCAGTTCTTC	CASSIASGAYNEQFF
TRBD2	TRBJ2-4	TRBV28	.	TGTGCCAGCAGTCAATCCCGAGCGGCGGGAGGGACCAAAAACATTCAGTACTTC	CASSQSRAAGGTKNIQYF
.	TRBJ2-1	TRBV12-5	.	TGTGCTAGTGGTTCCGACCGGACACACTCCTACAATGAGCAGTTCTTC	CASGSDRTHSYNEQFF
.	TRBJ1-5	TRBV7-9	.	TGTGCCAGCAGCTTAGATTTGGGGGCCGGCAATCAGCCCCAGCATTTT	CASSLDLGAGNQPQHF
.	TRBJ1-2	TRBV7-9	.	TGTTCCAGCAGATCTTCAGGGGAGTTTGGCTACACCTTC	CSSRSSGEFGYTF
.	TRBJ2-3	TRBV19	.	TGTGCCAGTAGTATACTAACCGGGATGAATACGCAGTATTTT	CASSILTGMNTQYF
.	TRBJ1-3	TRBV7-9	.	TGTGCCAGCAGCTCATTACAGGGAAGACGCTCTGGAAACACCATATATTTT	CASSSLQGRRSGNTIYF